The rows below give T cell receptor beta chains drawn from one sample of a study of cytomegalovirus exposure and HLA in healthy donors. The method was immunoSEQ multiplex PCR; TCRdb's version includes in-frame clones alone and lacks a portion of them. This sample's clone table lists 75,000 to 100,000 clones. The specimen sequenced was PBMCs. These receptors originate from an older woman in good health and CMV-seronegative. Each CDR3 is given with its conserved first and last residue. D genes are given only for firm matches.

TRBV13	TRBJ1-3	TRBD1	TGTGCCAGCAGCCACGGACAGGAAAACACCATATATTTT	CASSHGQENTIYF
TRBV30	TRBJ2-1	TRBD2	TGTGCCTGGAGCCTTCCTAGCGGGAGGGCTTCGAATGAGCAGTTCTTC	CAWSLPSGRASNEQFF
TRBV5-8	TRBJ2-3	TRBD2	TGTGCCAGCAGCCGAATGGAAGGGGGACTAGCGGACACAGATACGCAGTATTTT	CASSRMEGGLADTDTQYF
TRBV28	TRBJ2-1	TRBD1	TGTGCCAGCAGTTTAGACAAGACAGGGGCCTACAATGAGCAGTTCTTC	CASSLDKTGAYNEQFF
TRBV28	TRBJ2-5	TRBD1	TGTGCCAGCAGTTTACGTGGGACAGGGGCACAAGAGACCCAGTACTTC	CASSLRGTGAQETQYF
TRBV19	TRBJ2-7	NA	TGTGCCAGTAGCCCTGGGGGGGGCAGAGGGGCCTACGAGCAGTACTTC	CASSPGGGRGAYEQYF
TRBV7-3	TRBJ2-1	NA	TGTGCCAGCAGCACCCGGTTAGGGGATGAGCAGTTCTTC	CASSTRLGDEQFF
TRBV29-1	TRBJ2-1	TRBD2	TGCAGCGTTGAGGAGGCGGGAGTCCTAAGTGAGCAGTTCTTC	CSVEEAGVLSEQFF
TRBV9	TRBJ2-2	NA	TGTGCCAGCAGCGTAGACTACAACACCGGGGAGCTGTTTTTT	CASSVDYNTGELFF
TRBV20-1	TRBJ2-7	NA	TGCAGTGCGGAGTACGAGCAGTACTTC	CSAEYEQYF
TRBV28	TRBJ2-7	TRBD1	TGTGCCAGCAGTAAAACCTCGACAGGGCTATCCCCCCCCTTC	CASSKTSTGLSPPF
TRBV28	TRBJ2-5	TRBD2	TGTGCCAGCAACCTACGTAGGAGGTCTAGCGGGAGTCCGGAGACCCAGTACTTC	CASNLRRRSSGSPETQYF
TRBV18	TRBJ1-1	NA	TGTGCCAGCTCACCAGACAGATCCATGAACACTGAAGCTTTCTTT	CASSPDRSMNTEAFF
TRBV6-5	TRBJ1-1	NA	TGTGCCAGCAGTAACACAGGGTTGTCAGCTTTCTTT	CASSNTGLSAFF
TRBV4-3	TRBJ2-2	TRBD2	TGCGCCAGCAGCCACGCGGGACTAGCGACCGGGGAGCTGTTTTTT	CASSHAGLATGELFF
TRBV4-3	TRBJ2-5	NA	TGCGCCAGCAGCCTCGCTTTACGGGGTGAAGAGACCCAGTACTTC	CASSLALRGEETQYF
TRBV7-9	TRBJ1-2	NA	TGTGCCAGCAGCGTTTACAGGGTCCCCAACTATGGCTACACCTTC	CASSVYRVPNYGYTF
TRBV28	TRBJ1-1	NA	TGTGCCAGCACCCCATCGGGGTTAGGTGGGAACACTGAAGCTTTCTTT	CASTPSGLGGNTEAFF
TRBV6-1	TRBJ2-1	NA	TGTGCCAGCAGTATGACACCGAGCTCCTACAATGAGCAGTTCTTC	CASSMTPSSYNEQFF
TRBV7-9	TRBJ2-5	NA	TGTGCCAGCAGGCCACGACTAAGCCAAGAGACCCAGTACTTC	CASRPRLSQETQYF
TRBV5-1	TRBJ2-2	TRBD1	TGCGCCAGCAACCCCGGACAGGGTAATGGGGAGCTGTTTTTT	CASNPGQGNGELFF
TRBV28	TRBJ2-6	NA	TGTGCCAGCACCCCCCCCAGCTCTGGGGCCAACGTCCTGACTTTC	CASTPPSSGANVLTF
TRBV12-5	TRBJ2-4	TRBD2	TGTGCTAGTGGCCCGACCGCCCGAGGGGAGCGGGAGGGCCACAATCAAGCCAAAAACATTCAGTACTTC	CASGPTARGEREGHNQAKNIQYF
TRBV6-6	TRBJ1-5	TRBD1	TGTGCCAGCAGAACTAGACAGGGCGACAATCAGCCCCAGCATTTT	CASRTRQGDNQPQHF
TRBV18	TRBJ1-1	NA	TGTGCCAGCTCACTGACGACAGCCAACACTGAAGCTTTCTTT	CASSLTTANTEAFF
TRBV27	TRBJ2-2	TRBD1	TGTGCCAGCAGTTCCTTCACAGGGGGCAAGAACGGGGAGCTGTTTTTT	CASSSFTGGKNGELFF
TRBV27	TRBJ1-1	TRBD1	TGTGCCAGCAGTTGGAACCCGGACAGGCTGAACACTGAAGCTTTCTTT	CASSWNPDRLNTEAFF
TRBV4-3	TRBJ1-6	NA	TGCGCCAGCAGCCAACGAGAGGATTCACCCCTCCACTTT	CASSQREDSPLHF
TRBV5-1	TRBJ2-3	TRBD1	TGCGCCAGCAGCTTGGCGGGACAGCCCACAGATACGCAGTATTTT	CASSLAGQPTDTQYF
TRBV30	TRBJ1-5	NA	TGTGCCTGGAGTGGGGCAGGGGGCAATCAGCCCCAGCATTTT	CAWSGAGGNQPQHF
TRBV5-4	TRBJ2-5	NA	TGTGCCAGCAGCTTGTCGGGGGACCAAGAGACCCAGTACTTC	CASSLSGDQETQYF
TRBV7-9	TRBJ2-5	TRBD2	TGTGCCAGCAGCCAATCCAGCGGGAGGGCCGGAGAGACCCAGTACTTC	CASSQSSGRAGETQYF
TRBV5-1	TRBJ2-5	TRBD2	TGCGCCAGCAGCTGGGATGTGGCGGGAGGGTCGGAGACCCAGTACTTC	CASSWDVAGGSETQYF
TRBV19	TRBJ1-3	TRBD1	TGTGCCAGTATCCCCCCAACAGGGGATCACTCTGGAAACACCATATATTTT	CASIPPTGDHSGNTIYF
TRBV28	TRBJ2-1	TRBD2	TGTGCCAGCAGTTTTAGTCGGGGGGGGGATGAGCAGTTCTTC	CASSFSRGGDEQFF
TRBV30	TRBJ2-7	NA	TGTGCCTGGAGTGTACCTAGGCGGGGCTCCTACGAGCAGTACTTC	CAWSVPRRGSYEQYF
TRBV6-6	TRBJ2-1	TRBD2	TGTGCCAGCAGTTACTCTCGCGGGAGGGCCTTCAATGAGCAGTTCTTC	CASSYSRGRAFNEQFF
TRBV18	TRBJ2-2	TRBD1	TGTGCCAGCCGACTTTCGACAGGGGACACCGGGGAGCTGTTTTTT	CASRLSTGDTGELFF
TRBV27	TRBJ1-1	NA	TGTGCCAGCAGTTTATCGATCGGGGGGATTACTGAAGCTTTCTTT	CASSLSIGGITEAFF
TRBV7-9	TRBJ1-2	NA	TGTGCCAGCAGCTTTACTGGACAGAACTATGGCTACACCTTC	CASSFTGQNYGYTF
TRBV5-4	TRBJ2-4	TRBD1	TGTGCCAGCAGCTGGACAGGCGAAAACATTCAGTACTTC	CASSWTGENIQYF
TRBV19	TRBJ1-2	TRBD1	TGTGCCAGTAGTATAGCCCTCGACAGGGAGAGCTATGGCTACACCTTC	CASSIALDRESYGYTF
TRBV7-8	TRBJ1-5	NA	TGTGCCAGCAGCTTAGTTACGGGGGGACGTAATCAGCCCCAGCATTTT	CASSLVTGGRNQPQHF
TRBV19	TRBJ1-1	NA	TGTGCCAGTAGTACCACCGGAGGAGCTTTCTTT	CASSTTGGAFF
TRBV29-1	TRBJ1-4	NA	TGCAGCGGAAAGGACAGCTTGAATGAAAAACTGTTTTTT	CSGKDSLNEKLFF
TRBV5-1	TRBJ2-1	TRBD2	TGCGCCAGCAGCTTGGTCCCTAGGAGCGGGAGACGGATCTACAATGAGCAGTTCTTC	CASSLVPRSGRRIYNEQFF
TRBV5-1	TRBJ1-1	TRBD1	TGCGCCAGCAGCTTGGAGGGACAGGGGACTGAAGCTTTCTTT	CASSLEGQGTEAFF
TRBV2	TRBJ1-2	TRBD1	TGTGCCAGCAGTACCATACAGGGGGCTGTGGAGGGCTACACCTTC	CASSTIQGAVEGYTF
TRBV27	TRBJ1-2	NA	TGTGCCAGCAGTTTGGACAGAACTAACTATGGCTACACCTTC	CASSLDRTNYGYTF
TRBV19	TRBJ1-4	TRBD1	TGTGCCAACAACGACAGGGATGAAAAACTGTTTTTT	CANNDRDEKLFF